The sequence of this TCR beta chain was determined in a study of control samples from healthy donors and cancer patients. Sequenced by immunoSEQ multiplex PCR; TCRdb stores in-frame clones only, minus some. Found here are some 130,000 clones, 91% of them singletons; the top ten hold more than 6.5%. The TCR sequence derives from a man in his late teens or twenties in good health. The sequenced material came from blood.

The CDR3 sequence: CATSRQPNTEAFF. Written as DNA, the CDR3 is TGTGCCACCAGCAGACAGCCGAACACTGAAGCTTTCTTT. The chain has TRBV15 and TRBJ1-1; D is unclear. CDR1 and CDR2 (germline): LNHNV, YYDKDF (reference sequence). The CDR3 is made up of 13 amino acids. V gave up 2 bases and J gave up 1 base, with 5 bases separating them.